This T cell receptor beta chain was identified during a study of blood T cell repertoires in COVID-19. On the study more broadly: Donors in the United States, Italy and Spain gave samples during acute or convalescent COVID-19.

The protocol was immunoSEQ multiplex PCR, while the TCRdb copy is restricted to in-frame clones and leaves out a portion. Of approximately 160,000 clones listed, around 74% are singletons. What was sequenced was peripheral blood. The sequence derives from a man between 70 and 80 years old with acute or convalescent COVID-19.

CDR3 bases: TGCGCCAGCAGCCAAGAGACGGACAGGGGGCTAGCTTTCTTT. Encoded protein: CASSQETDRGLAFF. The chain has TRBV4-1 and TRBJ1-1, with TRBD1 identical over 11 bases. Germline-derived CDR1 and CDR2 are MGHRA and YSYEKL. The V segment lost 0 bases and the J segment 10 bases; nucleotides outside the gene matches: 4. The CDR3 has 14 residues.